This T cell receptor beta chain is from a study of blood T cell repertoires in COVID-19. Overall study context: Whether acute or convalescent, the COVID-19 samples came from the United States, Italy and Spain. PBMCs, B-cell-depleted T cells, or T cells were the source of the cDNA or gDNA that made up the material.

Data came from immunoSEQ multiplex PCR; TCRdb stores just in-frame clones and leaves some out. The table has 110,000 to 150,000 clones, 70% to 90% seen once; the top ten hold 1.5% to 1.9%. This CDR3 comprises 14 residues. Germline loops: CDR1 SGHTA, CDR2 FQGNSA. Trimming took off 5 bases at V and 2 bases at J, with 13 bases between the two ends. The chain links TRBV7-2 to TRBJ2-7; a weak D match, TRBD1 (5 bases). Sequencing was carried out using peripheral blood. The TCR originated in a woman aged 55-69 years with acute or convalescent COVID-19. The CDR3 here is CASSHTQGPYEQYF. The CDR3 nucleotides are TGTGCCAGCAGCCATACCCAGGGTCCCTACGAGCAGTACTTC.